This TCR beta chain was sequenced for a study of shared clonotypes between healthy human individuals. Splitting of each subset's genomic DNA was done evenly across several immunoSEQ plates. Unsorted PBMC DNA underwent sequencing on ten immunoSEQ deep assay plates. Method: immunoSEQ multiplex PCR; TCRdb's copy keeps in-frame clones and lacks some. Of fewer than 550,000 clones detected, 75% to 80% appear once; the ten largest clones hold around 12%. All participating donors were Caucasian adults from Nashville, Tennessee. As regards this clone: Its antigen is undetermined.

This CDR3 spans 17 amino acids. Germline V gene data show CDR1 as LGHNA and CDR2 as YNFKEQ. V was clipped by 3 bases and J by 3 bases; unmatched bases: 9. Overall study results and limits: Sequencing depth was expected to affect clonotype sharing among donors.

Material for sequencing was PBMCs. This chain joins TRBV4-2 and TRBJ2-3, with 10 bases aligning to TRBD2. The clonotype comes from a woman aged 40 to 50 in good health. Some clones in this sample may be carry-over from other donors' samples. CDR3 residues: CASSQAIGLAATDTQYF. The CDR3 region has the DNA TGTGCCAGCAGCCAGGCGATAGGACTAGCGGCAACAGATACGCAGTATTTT.